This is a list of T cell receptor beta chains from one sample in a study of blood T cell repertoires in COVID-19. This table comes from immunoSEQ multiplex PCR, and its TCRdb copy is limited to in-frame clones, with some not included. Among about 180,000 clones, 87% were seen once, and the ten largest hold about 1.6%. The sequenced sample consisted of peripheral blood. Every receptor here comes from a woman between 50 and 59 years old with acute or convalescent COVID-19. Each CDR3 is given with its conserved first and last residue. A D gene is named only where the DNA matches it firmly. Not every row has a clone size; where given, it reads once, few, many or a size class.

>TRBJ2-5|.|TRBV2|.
TGTGCCAGCACTGGGGTGATAGGGCGCGGAGGAGAGACCCAGTACTTC
CASTGVIGRGGETQYF
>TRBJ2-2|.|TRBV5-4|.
TGTGCCAGCAGCGGGGGGGGCAGGGGGCCCACCGGGGAGCTGTTTTTT
CASSGGGRGPTGELFF
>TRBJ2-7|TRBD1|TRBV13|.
TGTGCCAGCAGCCGAACGAGGACAGGGGGCTCCTACGAGCAGTACTTC
CASSRTRTGGSYEQYF
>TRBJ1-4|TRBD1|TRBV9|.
TGTGCCAGCAGCACCGACAGGGGAAAACTGTTTTTT
CASSTDRGKLFF
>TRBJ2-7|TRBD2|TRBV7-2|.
TGTGCCAGCAGCTTAGTAGGCGGGAGGACCTCCTACGAGCAGTACTTC
CASSLVGGRTSYEQYF
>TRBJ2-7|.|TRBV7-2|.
TGTGCCAGCAGCCTCGCCGGGACAGCGGGCGAGCAGTACTTC
CASSLAGTAGEQYF
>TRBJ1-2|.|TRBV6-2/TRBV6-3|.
TGTGCCAGCAGTTACTCCGCGGGTACAATGTTGAACTATGGCTACACCTTC
CASSYSAGTMLNYGYTF
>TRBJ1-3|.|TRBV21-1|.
TGTGCCAGCAGCAAAGAAACGCGTGTTGGAAACACCATATATTTT
CASSKETRVGNTIYF
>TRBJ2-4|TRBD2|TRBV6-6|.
TGTGCCAGCAGTTCGGGCGGGGGGTTCCAGTACTTC
CASSSGGGFQYF
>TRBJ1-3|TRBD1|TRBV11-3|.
TGTGCCAGCAGCGGACAGGGGGCGACAGGAAACACCATATATTTT
CASSGQGATGNTIYF
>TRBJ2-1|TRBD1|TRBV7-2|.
TGTGCCAGCAGCCCAAGGACAGGGCATGAGCAGTTCTTC
CASSPRTGHEQFF
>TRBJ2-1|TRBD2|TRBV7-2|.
TGTGCCAGCAGCTCGAACATGGGGGGGAGTGAGCAGTTCTTC
CASSSNMGGSEQFF
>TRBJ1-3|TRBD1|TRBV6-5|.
TGTGCCAGCAGAGGACAGGGGACTGGAAACACCATATATTTT
CASRGQGTGNTIYF
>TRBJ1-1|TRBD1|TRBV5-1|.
TGCGCCAGCAGCTTGGAGACAGGGTACACTGAAGCTTTCTTT
CASSLETGYTEAFF
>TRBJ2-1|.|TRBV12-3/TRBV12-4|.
TGTGCCAGCAGTCGAGAGTCCATCAATGAGCAGTTCTTC
CASSRESINEQFF
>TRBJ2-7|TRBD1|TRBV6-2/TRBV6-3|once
TGTGCCAGCAGTCCCGCGGGACAGGGGTCCTACGAGCAGTACTTC
CASSPAGQGSYEQYF
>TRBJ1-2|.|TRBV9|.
TGTGCCAGCAGCGTTACACAGGGCCATGGCTACACCTTC
CASSVTQGHGYTF
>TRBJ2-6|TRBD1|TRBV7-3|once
TGTGCCAGCAGCTTAAGACAGGGTTCTGGGGCCAACGTCCTGACTTTC
CASSLRQGSGANVLTF
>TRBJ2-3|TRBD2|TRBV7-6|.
TGTGCCAGCAGCTTAGGGCTAGCGGGAGGCCTCACAGATACGCAGTATTTT
CASSLGLAGGLTDTQYF
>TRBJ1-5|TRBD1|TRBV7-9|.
TGTGCCAGCAGCTTAGCTGCGGCAGGGGGCGTTCAGCCCCAGCATTTT
CASSLAAAGGVQPQHF
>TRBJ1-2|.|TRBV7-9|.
TGTGCCAGCAGCTTTCGGGAGTTATATGGCTACACCTTC
CASSFRELYGYTF
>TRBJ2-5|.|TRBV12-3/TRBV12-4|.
TGTGCCAGCAGTTTACTGGAAGGGGGGACCCAGTACTTC
CASSLLEGGTQYF
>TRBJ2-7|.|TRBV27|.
TGTGCCAGCAGTTCGGGGTACGAGCAGTACTTC
CASSSGYEQYF
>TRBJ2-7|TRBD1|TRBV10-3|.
TGTGCCATCGGCGACAGGGGGACCAGGTTCTACGAGCAGTACTTC
CAIGDRGTRFYEQYF
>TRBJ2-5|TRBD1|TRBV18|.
TGTGCCAGCTCACCACAATGGGACAGGGAAGAGACCCAGTACTTC
CASSPQWDREETQYF
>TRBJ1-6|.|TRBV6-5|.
TGTGCCAGCAGTTACTTTACATTTAATTCACCCCTCCACTTT
CASSYFTFNSPLHF
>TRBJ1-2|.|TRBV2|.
TGTGCCAGCGGGACACAAGCTAACTATGGCTACACCTTC
CASGTQANYGYTF
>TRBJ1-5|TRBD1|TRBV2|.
TGTGCCAGCAGAGACAGGGGCGGGGGTCAGCCCCAGCATTTT
CASRDRGGGQPQHF
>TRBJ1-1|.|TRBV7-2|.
TGTGCCAGCAGCTTAGCGGGCGCGATGAACACTGAAGCTTTCTTT
CASSLAGAMNTEAFF
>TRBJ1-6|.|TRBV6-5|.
TGTGCCAGCAGTTACTCGCGCTCGGCGGATTCACCCCTCCACTTT
CASSYSRSADSPLHF
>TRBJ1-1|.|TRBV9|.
TGTGCCAGCAGCGTAGGAACAGGTTGGAACACTGAAGCTTTCTTT
CASSVGTGWNTEAFF
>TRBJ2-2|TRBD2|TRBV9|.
TGTGCCAGCAGCGAGGCACTAGCGGGGATAAACACCGGGGAGCTGTTTTTT
CASSEALAGINTGELFF
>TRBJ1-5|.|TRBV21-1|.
TGTGCCAGCAGCAATTACAGGGGGCACAATCAGCCCCAGCATTTT
CASSNYRGHNQPQHF
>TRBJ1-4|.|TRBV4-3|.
TGCGCCAGCAGCCAATCTTTCCTGGAGCGAGAAAAACTGTTTTTT
CASSQSFLEREKLFF
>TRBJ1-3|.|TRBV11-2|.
TGTGCCAGCAGCTCAGGACAGAGAGGAAACACCATATATTTT
CASSSGQRGNTIYF
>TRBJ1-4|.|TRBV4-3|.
TGCGCCAGCAGCCCCTCAACTAATGAAAAACTGTTTTTT
CASSPSTNEKLFF
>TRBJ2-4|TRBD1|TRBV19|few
TGTGCCAGTAGTATAGATGGGACAGCAAGTCTAAACATTCAGTACTTC
CASSIDGTASLNIQYF
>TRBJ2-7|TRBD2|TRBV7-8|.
TGTGCCAGCAGCCGAAGAGGGGTAAGGGAAACTAGCGGGACCGGCGAGCAGTACTTC
CASSRRGVRETSGTGEQYF
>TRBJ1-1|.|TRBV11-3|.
TGTGCCAGCAGCTTAGGGGAGGGGACGAACACTGAAGCTTTCTTT
CASSLGEGTNTEAFF
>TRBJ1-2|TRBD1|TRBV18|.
TGTGCCAGCTCACCTTCGGGACAGGGAGCCGGCGGAGGCTACACCTTC
CASSPSGQGAGGGYTF
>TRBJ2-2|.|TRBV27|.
TGTGCCAGCAGACCTACTAGCACCGGGGAGCTGTTTTTT
CASRPTSTGELFF
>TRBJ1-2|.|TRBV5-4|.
TGTGCCAGCAGCTCTGGACAGCCTAACTATGGCTACACCTTC
CASSSGQPNYGYTF
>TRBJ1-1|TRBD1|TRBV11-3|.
TGTGCCAGCAGTCTTACAGGGGGCACTGAAGCTTTCTTT
CASSLTGGTEAFF
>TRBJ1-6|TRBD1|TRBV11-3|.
TGTGCCAGCAGCACACAGGGGGCTGGGAATTCACCCCTCCACTTT
CASSTQGAGNSPLHF
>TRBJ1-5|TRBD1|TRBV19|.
TGTGCCAGTAGTCCAAGGACAGGGGGCGGCAATCAGCCCCAGCATTTT
CASSPRTGGGNQPQHF